A selection of T cell receptor beta chains follows, all from one sample in a study of T cells in Graves' hyperthyroidism and ophthalmopathy. MiXCR, run by TCRdb on the multiplex PCR reads, gives a single entry per CDR3 protein. The sample has about 840,000 distinct CDR3 sequences, more than 30% seen once. The sequenced sample was blood. Source of these receptors: a man aged 18 to 30 with Graves' hyperthyroidism. Both conserved end residues are part of each CDR3. D genes are given only for firm matches. The size of a clone is reported for some rows only, either as once, few or many, or as a class for expanded clones.

v_call: TRBV24-1
j_call: TRBJ2-1
clone_size: .
d_call: .
cdr3_aa: CAAGVRNEQFF
cdr3_nt: TGTGCCGCCGGGGTTCGCAATGAGCAGTTCTTC

v_call: TRBV19
j_call: TRBJ1-5
clone_size: .
d_call: .
cdr3_aa: CASSPSGVGQPQHF
cdr3_nt: TGTGCCAGTAGCCCGAGTGGGGTTGGTCAGCCCCAGCATTTT

v_call: TRBV15
j_call: TRBJ1-2
clone_size: few
d_call: .
cdr3_aa: CATSSLGVSYGYTF
cdr3_nt: TGTGCCACCAGCAGCTTGGGAGTCAGCTATGGCTACACCTTC

v_call: TRBV10-3
j_call: TRBJ1-3
clone_size: many
d_call: .
cdr3_aa: CAISDISGNTIYF
cdr3_nt: TGTGCCATCAGTGACATCTCTGGAAACACCATATATTTT

v_call: TRBV7-3
j_call: TRBJ2-7
clone_size: few
d_call: .
cdr3_aa: CASSPQGSHEQYF
cdr3_nt: TGTGCCAGCAGCCCTCAGGGTTCCCACGAGCAGTACTTC

v_call: TRBV2
j_call: TRBJ2-1
clone_size: few
d_call: .
cdr3_aa: CASSEGTRYNEQFF
cdr3_nt: TGTGCCAGCAGTGAAGGGACGCGTTACAATGAGCAGTTCTTC

v_call: TRBV10-3
j_call: TRBJ1-6
clone_size: many
d_call: .
cdr3_aa: CAISTGRGSPLHF
cdr3_nt: TGTGCCATCAGTACAGGAAGGGGGTCACCCCTCCACTTT

v_call: TRBV15
j_call: TRBJ1-5
clone_size: .
d_call: .
cdr3_aa: CATSWGASEHF
cdr3_nt: TGTGCCACCAGCTGGGGGGCCTCCGAGCATTTT

v_call: TRBV12-5
j_call: TRBJ1-2
clone_size: few
d_call: .
cdr3_aa: CASGPHRNYGYTF
cdr3_nt: TGTGCTAGTGGACCACACAGAAACTATGGCTACACCTTC

v_call: TRBV5-1
j_call: TRBJ2-5
clone_size: .
d_call: .
cdr3_aa: CASSLELGLETQYF
cdr3_nt: TGCGCCAGCAGCTTGGAACTGGGATTGGAGACCCAGTACTTC

v_call: TRBV9
j_call: TRBJ2-7
clone_size: .
d_call: .
cdr3_aa: CASSVFPPYEQYF
cdr3_nt: TGTGCCAGCAGCGTATTCCCGCCTTACGAGCAGTACTTC

v_call: TRBV7-6
j_call: TRBJ1-3
clone_size: many
d_call: .
cdr3_aa: CASSPQPGPGTNTIYF
cdr3_nt: TGTGCCAGCAGCCCCCAACCGGGACCAGGGACTAACACCATATATTTT

v_call: TRBV29-1
j_call: TRBJ2-2
clone_size: many
d_call: .
cdr3_aa: CSVGSPNTGELFF
cdr3_nt: TGCAGCGTTGGGAGTCCGAACACCGGGGAGCTGTTTTTT

v_call: TRBV6-5
j_call: TRBJ2-2
clone_size: .
d_call: TRBD2
cdr3_aa: CASAFGEGTGELFF
cdr3_nt: TGTGCCAGCGCCTTCGGGGAGGGCACCGGGGAGCTGTTTTTT

v_call: TRBV6-6
j_call: TRBJ2-7
clone_size: .
d_call: .
cdr3_aa: CASSGRIGGSYEQYF
cdr3_nt: TGTGCCAGCAGTGGTCGGATCGGGGGCTCGTACGAGCAGTACTTC

v_call: TRBV6-5
j_call: TRBJ1-1
clone_size: .
d_call: .
cdr3_aa: CASSGWANREAFF
cdr3_nt: TGTGCCAGCAGTGGATGGGCGAATCGAGAGGCTTTCTTT

v_call: TRBV29-1
j_call: TRBJ1-1
clone_size: many
d_call: .
cdr3_aa: CSVVVNEAFF
cdr3_nt: TGCAGCGTTGTAGTTAATGAAGCTTTCTTT

v_call: TRBV7-2
j_call: TRBJ1-4
clone_size: .
d_call: TRBD1
cdr3_aa: CASSPGQGHATNEKLFF
cdr3_nt: TGTGCCAGCAGCCCAGGACAGGGCCATGCAACTAATGAAAAACTGTTTTTT

v_call: TRBV20-1
j_call: TRBJ2-7
clone_size: few
d_call: .
cdr3_aa: CSATSSSGTYEQYF
cdr3_nt: TGCAGTGCTACTAGTAGTAGCGGAACCTACGAGCAGTACTTC

v_call: TRBV29-1
j_call: TRBJ2-7
clone_size: .
d_call: .
cdr3_aa: CSLGFGNSYEQYF
cdr3_nt: TGCAGCTTAGGGTTCGGTAACTCCTACGAGCAGTACTTC

v_call: TRBV7-2
j_call: TRBJ1-1
clone_size: few
d_call: .
cdr3_aa: CASSLDSSTSQAFF
cdr3_nt: TGTGCCAGCAGCTTGGACAGCTCTACCTCCCAAGCTTTCTTT